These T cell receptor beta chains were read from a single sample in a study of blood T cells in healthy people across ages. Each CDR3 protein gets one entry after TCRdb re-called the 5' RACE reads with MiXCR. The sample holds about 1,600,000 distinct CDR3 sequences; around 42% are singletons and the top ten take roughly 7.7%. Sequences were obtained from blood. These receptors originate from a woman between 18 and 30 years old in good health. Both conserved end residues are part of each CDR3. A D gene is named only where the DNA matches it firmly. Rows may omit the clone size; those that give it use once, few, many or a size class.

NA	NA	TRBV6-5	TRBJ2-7	TGTGCCAGCAGCCCCGGGGGCCGCTTTGGCGAGCAGTACTTC	CASSPGGRFGEQYF
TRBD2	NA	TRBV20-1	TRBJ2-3	TGCAGTGCTAGGCCGGGTCTAGCGGGTGTCGGTGGCACAGATACGCAGTATTTT	CSARPGLAGVGGTDTQYF
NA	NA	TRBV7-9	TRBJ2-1	TGTGCCAGCAGCCCCGGGACTGGCGGGGGCCTCTACAATGAGCAGTTCTTC	CASSPGTGGGLYNEQFF
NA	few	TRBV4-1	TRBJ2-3	TGCGCCAGCAGCCAAGAGAGGGGGGGGGCAGATACGCAGTATTTT	CASSQERGGADTQYF
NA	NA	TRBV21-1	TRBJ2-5	TGTGCCAGCAGCAATAACAGGGGGTATAATGAGCAGTACTTC	CASSNNRGYNEQYF
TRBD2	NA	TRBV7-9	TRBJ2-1	TGTGCCAGCAGCCCCTCTCTAGCGGGAGCCTACAATGAGCAGTTCTTC	CASSPSLAGAYNEQFF
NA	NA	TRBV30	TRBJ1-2	TGTGCCGAGGAGGGGGGTAACTATGGCTACACCTTC	CAEEGGNYGYTF
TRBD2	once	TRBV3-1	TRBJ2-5	TGTGCCAGCAGCCATCGGGGCGGGGGGCTCCAAGAGACCCAGTACTTC	CASSHRGGGLQETQYF
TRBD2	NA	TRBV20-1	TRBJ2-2	TGCAGTGCTTATAGCGGGAGTAGGATCGGGGAGCTGTTTTTT	CSAYSGSRIGELFF
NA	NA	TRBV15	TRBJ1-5	NA	CATSRSTSGNQPQHF
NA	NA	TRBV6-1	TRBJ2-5	TGTGTCAGCAGTGGGAGTAGCGGAGAGACCCAGTACTTC	CVSSGSSGETQYF
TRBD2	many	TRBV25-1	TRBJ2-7	TGTGCCAGCAGCCCGGGACTAGCGGGAGTAACCTCCTACAATGAGCAGTACTTC	CASSPGLAGVTSYNEQYF
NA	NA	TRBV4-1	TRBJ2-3	TGCGCCAGCAGTGTCAGGGATACAGATACGCAGTATTTT	CASSVRDTDTQYF
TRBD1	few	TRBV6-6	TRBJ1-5	TGTGCCAGCAGACGACAGGGGGCTAGGTATCAGCCCCAGCATTTT	CASRRQGARYQPQHF
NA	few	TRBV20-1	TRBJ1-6	TGCAGTGCTAGAGGAAGGGACGTTCCTCTTAATTCACCCCTCCACTTT	CSARGRDVPLNSPLHF
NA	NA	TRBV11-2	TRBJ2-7	TGTGCCAGCAGCTTAGCCCCGGCGGACACCTACGAGCAGTACTTC	CASSLAPADTYEQYF
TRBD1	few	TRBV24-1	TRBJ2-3	TGTGCCACCAGTGAGACAGGGGATTCTAGCACAGATACGCAGTATTTT	CATSETGDSSTDTQYF
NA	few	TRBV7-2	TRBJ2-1	TGTGCCAGCAGCTTAGCGGTCCTAGCAGGCGATGAGCAGTTCTTC	CASSLAVLAGDEQFF
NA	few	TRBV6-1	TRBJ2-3	TGTGCCAGCACCCCCCGAGTAGGAGTTTCAGATACGCAGTATTTT	CASTPRVGVSDTQYF
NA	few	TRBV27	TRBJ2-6	TGTGCCAGCAGTTTATCGCAGGGGTCTGGGGCCAACGTCCTGACTTTC	CASSLSQGSGANVLTF
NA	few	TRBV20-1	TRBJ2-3	TGCGGTGCTGCCCGATCAGATACGCAGTATTTT	CGAARSDTQYF
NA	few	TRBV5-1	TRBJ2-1	TGCGCCAGCAGCTTTACGGAAAACCCCTACAATGAGCAGTTCTTC	CASSFTENPYNEQFF
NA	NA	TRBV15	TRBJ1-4	TGTGCCACCAGGAGTATAGGGGGAATGGAACCTGAAAAACTGTTTTTT	CATRSIGGMEPEKLFF
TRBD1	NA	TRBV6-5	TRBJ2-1	TGTGCCAGCAGTTCAACATCAGGGGGCTCGAGGTTCTTC	CASSSTSGGSRFF
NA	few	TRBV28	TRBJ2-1	TGTGCCACCGGGGTGGGGGGAGACGAGCAGTTCTTC	CATGVGGDEQFF
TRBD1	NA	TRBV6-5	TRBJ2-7	TGTGCCAGCAGTGCCACTACAGGGGGCAGATACGAGCAGTACTTC	CASSATTGGRYEQYF
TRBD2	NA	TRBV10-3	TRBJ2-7	TGTGCCATCAGTGACTTTAGCGGGGACCTCTACAATGAGCAGTACTTC	CAISDFSGDLYNEQYF
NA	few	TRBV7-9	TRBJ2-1	TGTGCCAGCAGCTCCCAAGGACCGGCCCTTGAGCAGTTCTTC	CASSSQGPALEQFF
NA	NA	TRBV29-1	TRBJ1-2	TGCAGCGCCCGCCCCGGCGGGGTAGACTACACCTTC	CSARPGGVDYTF
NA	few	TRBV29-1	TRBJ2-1	TGCAGCGTTGGGCGGGACAGAGACTCCTACAATGAGCAGTTCTTC	CSVGRDRDSYNEQFF
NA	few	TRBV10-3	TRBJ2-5	TGTGCCATCAGTGAGACTCGTGCGGCACAAGAGACCCAGTACTTC	CAISETRAAQETQYF
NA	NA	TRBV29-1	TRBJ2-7	TGCAGCGTGGCCCCAGGATCCGAGCAGTACTTC	CSVAPGSEQYF
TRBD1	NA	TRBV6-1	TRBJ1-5	TGTGCCAGCAGTCCCCCGGGGGGACAGGCAAACAATCAGCCCCAGCATTTT	CASSPPGGQANNQPQHF
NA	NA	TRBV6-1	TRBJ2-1	TGTGCCAGCTTCCGATACAATGAGCAGTTCTTC	CASFRYNEQFF
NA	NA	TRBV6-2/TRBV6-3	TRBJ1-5	TGTGCCAGCAGTACGGCGGGGGCAGGAAATCAGCCCCAGCATTTT	CASSTAGAGNQPQHF
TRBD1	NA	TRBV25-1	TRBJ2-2	TGTGCCAGCAGTGAGGGGACAGGGCCATCCGGGGAGCTGTTTTTT	CASSEGTGPSGELFF
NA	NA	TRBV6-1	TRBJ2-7	TGTGCCAGCAGGGCTAGCTCCTACGGGCAGTACTTC	CASRASSYGQYF
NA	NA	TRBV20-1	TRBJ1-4	TGCAGTGCTCCAGGGGTCGGGGGTACTGAAAAACTGTTTTTT	CSAPGVGGTEKLFF
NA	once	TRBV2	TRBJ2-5	TGTGCCAGCAGCCCACGGGCCACACAAGAGACCCAGTACTTC	CASSPRATQETQYF
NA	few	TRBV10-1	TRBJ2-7	TGCGCCAGCAGTGGGACCACCGGGAGCGAGCAGTACTTC	CASSGTTGSEQYF
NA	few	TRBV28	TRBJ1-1	TGTGCCAGCCGTCTACTGAACACTGAAGCTTTCTTT	CASRLLNTEAFF
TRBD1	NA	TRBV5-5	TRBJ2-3	TGTGCCAGCAGCCCGTGGACAGGGGCGACGCAGTATTTT	CASSPWTGATQYF
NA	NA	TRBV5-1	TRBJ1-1	TGTGCCAGCAGCGGGGGCGGCGGGAACACTGAAGCTTTCTTT	CASSGGGGNTEAFF
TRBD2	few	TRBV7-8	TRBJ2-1	TGTGCCAGCAGCTTAGCCCGAGGGGCGGGAGGCTACAATGAGCAGTTCTTC	CASSLARGAGGYNEQFF
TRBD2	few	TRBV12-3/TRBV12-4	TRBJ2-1	TGTGCCAGCAGTTTAACTAGCGCACTAGGGAATGAGCAGTTCTTC	CASSLTSALGNEQFF